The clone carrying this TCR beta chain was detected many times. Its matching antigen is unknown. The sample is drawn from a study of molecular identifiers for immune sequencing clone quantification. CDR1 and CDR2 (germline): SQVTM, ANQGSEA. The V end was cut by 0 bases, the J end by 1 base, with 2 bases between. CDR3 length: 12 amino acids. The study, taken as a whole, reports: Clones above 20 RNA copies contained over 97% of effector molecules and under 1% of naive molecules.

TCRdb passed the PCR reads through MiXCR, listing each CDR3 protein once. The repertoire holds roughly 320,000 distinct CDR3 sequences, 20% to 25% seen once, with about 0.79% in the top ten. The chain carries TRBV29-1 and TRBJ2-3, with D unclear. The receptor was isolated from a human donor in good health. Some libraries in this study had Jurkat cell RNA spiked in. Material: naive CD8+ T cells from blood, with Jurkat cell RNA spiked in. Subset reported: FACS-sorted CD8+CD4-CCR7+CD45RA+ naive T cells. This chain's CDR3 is CSVEDGTDTQYF. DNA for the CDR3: TGCAGCGTTGAAGATGGCACAGATACGCAGTATTTT.